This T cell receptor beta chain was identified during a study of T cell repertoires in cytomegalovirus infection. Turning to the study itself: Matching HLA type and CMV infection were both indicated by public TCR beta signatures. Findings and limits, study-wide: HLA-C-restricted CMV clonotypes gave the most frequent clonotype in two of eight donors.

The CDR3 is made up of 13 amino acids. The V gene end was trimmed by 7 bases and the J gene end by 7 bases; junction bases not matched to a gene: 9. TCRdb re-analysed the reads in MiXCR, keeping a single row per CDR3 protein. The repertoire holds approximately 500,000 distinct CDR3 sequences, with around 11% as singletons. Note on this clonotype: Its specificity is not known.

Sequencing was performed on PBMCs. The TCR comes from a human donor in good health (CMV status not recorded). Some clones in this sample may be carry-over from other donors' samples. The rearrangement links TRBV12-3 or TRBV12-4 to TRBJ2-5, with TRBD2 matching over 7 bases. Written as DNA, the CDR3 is TGTGCCAGCATTCCTCGGGGGGTGGGGACCCAGTACTTC. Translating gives CASIPRGVGTQYF.